This T cell receptor beta chain came from a study of T-cell memory formation after mild COVID-19. Whole-study context: TCR clusters mostly belonged to single donors. General study findings and limits: Mainly in CM and EM were contracting CD4+ clones; CD8+ were in EMRA. The second-wave clones peaking on day 37 were not confirmed as SARS-CoV-2-specific.

Points on this clonotype: Its target is unknown.

Germline CDR1 and CDR2: MNHEY and SVGAGI. This CDR3 has 14 amino acids. The V gene lost 2 bases and the J gene lost 5 bases, with 10 bases spanning the gap. cDNA libraries for TCR alpha and TCR beta, carrying sample barcodes and UMIs, came from 5'RACE with constant-segment primers. TCRdb called the 5' RACE reads again in MiXCR, with one record for every CDR3 protein. The table includes roughly 310,000 distinct CDR3 sequences, approximately 15% detected once. The chain carries TRBV6-5 and TRBJ1-5; D is uncertain. Sample: PBMCs or a T cell subset sorted from them (not recorded which). The clonotype was recovered from a man younger than 35 who had mild COVID-19 (a few samples of this study predate the infection). Cell type and time point are not known. The CDR3 reads CASSYQWSDQPQHF. In nucleotides, the CDR3 is TGTGCCAGCAGTTACCAATGGAGTGATCAGCCCCAGCATTTT.